A single sample gave rise to the 10 T cell receptor beta chains below, sequenced in a study of blood T cell repertoires in COVID-19. The repertoire was sequenced with immunoSEQ multiplex PCR; TCRdb's copy has only in-frame clones and lacks some. The sample has around 260,000 clones, approximately 85% seen once; the top ten hold about 0.9%. The sequenced material came from peripheral blood. These receptors were collected from a human donor with COVID-19, enrolled during active disease. The donor label of this sample is uncertain.

This clone was detected once. The chain is built from TRBV29-1 and TRBJ2-7; D unresolved. From germline, CDR1 is SQVTM and CDR2 ANQGSEA. The CDR3 loop spans 12 amino acids. Trimming shortened V by 1 base and J by 4 bases, and 8 bases separated the two germline ends. The CDR3 nucleotides are TGCAGCGTTGAAGGGTACACGTACGAGCAGTACTTC. Translation: CSVEGYTYEQYF.

This clone was detected only a few times. The genes are TRBV7-9 and TRBJ1-1; 7 bases line up with TRBD1. This CDR3 has 14 residues. Losses at the gene ends were 5 bases for V and 1 base for J; bases not matched to a gene: 4. Germline CDR1 reads SEHNR; CDR2 reads FQNEAQ (reference sequence). The chain's CDR3 is CASSQGTENTEAFF. As DNA, the CDR3 is TGTGCCAGCAGCCAGGGGACAGAGAACACTGAAGCTTTCTTT.

This sequence joins TRBV5-1 and TRBJ2-1; 9 bases agree with TRBD2. The junction had 17 bases not matched to a gene; V was cut back by 0 bases and J by 7 bases. Germline V gene sequence: CDR1 SGHRS, CDR2 YFSETQ. The CDR3 contains 19 residues. The CDR3 nucleotides read TGCGCCAGCAGCTTGGCACGTGCGGGAGGGCCCTCTTTAGGTAATGAGCAGTTCTTC. It codes for CASSLARAGGPSLGNEQFF.

The rearrangement uses TRBV2 and TRBJ1-5, with D perhaps matching TRBD1 (6 bases). V lost 3 bases to trimming and J lost 4 bases, with 10 bases between them. Germline lookup yields CDR1 SNHLY and CDR2 FYNNEI. The CDR3 is made up of 14 amino acids. For the CDR3, the DNA is TGTGCCAGCAGTGAGGTGGACAGAAATCAGCCCCAGCATTTT. Translated, it gives CASSEVDRNQPQHF.

This chain links TRBV6-2 or TRBV6-3 with TRBJ2-7, with 14 bases that match TRBD2. The CDR3 spans 16 residues. CDR1 and CDR2 from the germline V gene are MNHEY and SVGEGT. The ends lost 0 bases at V and 6 bases at J; junction bases unmatched: 4. The CDR3: CASSYSGTSGSIEQYF. Here the CDR3 DNA reads TGTGCCAGCAGTTACTCTGGGACTAGCGGGAGCATCGAGCAGTACTTC.

This chain connects TRBV9 to TRBJ1-5; 9 bases map to TRBD1. The trim removed 4 bases at V and 3 bases at J, leaving 5 bases unmatched. Germline V gives CDR1 SGDLS, CDR2 YYNGEE. This CDR3 is 15 amino acids long. The CDR3 is CASSPGTGNNQPQHF. DNA of the CDR3: TGTGCCAGCAGCCCCGGGACAGGGAACAATCAGCCCCAGCATTTT. Using reference TRBV9 and TRBJ1-5 for the parts outside the CDR3, the full variable domain is DSGVTQTPKHLITATGQRVTLRCSPRSGDLSVYWYQQSLDQGLQFLIQYYNGEERAKGNILERFSAQQFPDLHSELNLSSLELGDSALYFCASSPGTGNNQPQHFGDGTRLSIL.

This clone appeared once. This sequence joins TRBV6-5 and TRBJ1-3, with D possibly being TRBD1 (6 bases). Germline CDR1 MNHEY, CDR2 SVGAGI. The CDR3 extends over 16 amino acids. Trimming pared 0 bases from V and 4 bases from J, leaving 13 bases between. DNA for the CDR3: TGTGCCAGCAGTTACTCGGGCAGGGGCGACGGAAACACCATATATTTT. Encoded protein: CASSYSGRGDGNTIYF.

This clone has more than one count but fewer than ten. The genes are TRBV7-9 and TRBJ1-2; D unresolved. The CDR3 runs 14 residues. Between the trimmed V and J ends, which lost 4 bases and 5 bases, there was a span of 14 bases. Germline V gives CDR1 SEHNR, CDR2 FQNEAQ (reference sequence). The CDR3 protein is CASSSLPRYYGYTF. The CDR3 DNA reads TGTGCCAGCAGCTCCCTCCCGCGATATTATGGCTACACCTTC.

The gene calls are TRBV28 and TRBJ1-4; 9 bases are shared with TRBD1. The trim removed 4 bases at V and 3 bases at J, leaving 6 bases unmatched. The germline V gene has CDR1 MDHEN and CDR2 SYDVKM. The CDR3 extends over 16 amino acids. CDR3 loop: CASSSTRQGANEKLFF. CDR3 bases: TGTGCCAGCAGTTCAACCCGACAGGGGGCTAATGAAAAACTGTTTTTT. The entire variable domain, with the rest obtained from reference TRBV28 and TRBJ1-4, is as follows: DVKVTQSSRYLVKRTGEKVFLECVQDMDHENMFWYRQDPGLGLRLIYFSYDVKMKEKGDIPEGYSVSREKKERFSLILESASTNQTSMYLCASSSTRQGANEKLFFGSGTQLSVL.

This rearrangement joins TRBV18 to TRBJ2-3, with 8 bases identical to TRBD1. The CDR3 length is 15 residues. Per germline, CDR1 KGHSH and CDR2 LQKENI. The junction had 7 bases not matched to a gene; V was cut back by 6 bases and J by 2 bases. In nucleotides, the CDR3 is TGTGCCAGCTCGCCCACAGGGGGGAACACAGATACGCAGTATTTT. This sequence encodes CASSPTGGNTDTQYF.